The next 2 T cell receptor beta chains were all read from a single sample in a study of regulatory T cells in long-lasting Graves disease. Time point noted: newly diagnosed GD, antithyroid drugs for less than 3 months. Following extraction of RNA from PBMCs, that RNA was used to make the TCR library. Investigators prepared the TCR beta libraries by applying iRepertoire HTBI primers and Arm-PCR of CDR3 regions. TCRdb called the multiplex PCR reads again in MiXCR, with one record for every CDR3 protein. The table includes roughly 530,000 distinct CDR3 sequences, 15% to 20% detected once. These data also featured in a second study, about T cells in Graves' hyperthyroidism and ophthalmopathy.

The sequencing here drew on peripheral blood mononuclear cells (PBMCs), taken at new diagnosis, from a patient treated with antithyroid drugs. The receptors come from a woman aged 35-65 years with Graves disease.

In this sample, this clonotype turned up many times. V is TRBV7-9 and J is TRBJ1-5; 8 bases fit TRBD1. Germline CDR1 SEHNR, CDR2 FQNEAQ (reference sequence). Unmatched junction bases numbered 2, after V lost 4 bases and J lost 6 bases. The CDR3 is 13 residues long. CDR3 sequence (DNA): TGTGCCAGCAGCTACAGGGGGAGTCAGCCCCAGCATTTT. It specifies CASSYRGSQPQHF.

Worth noting for this clonotype: This could be a read error, since a much larger clone is one nucleotide away. J is TRBJ2-5 and V is TRBV24-1, with D unclear. The germline V gene has CDR1 KGHDR and CDR2 SFDVKD. There are 13 residues in the CDR3. The CDR3 spells CASSGGRKEAQYF. CDR3 DNA: TGTGCCAGCTCCGGCGGCCGGAAAGAGGCCCAGTACTTC.